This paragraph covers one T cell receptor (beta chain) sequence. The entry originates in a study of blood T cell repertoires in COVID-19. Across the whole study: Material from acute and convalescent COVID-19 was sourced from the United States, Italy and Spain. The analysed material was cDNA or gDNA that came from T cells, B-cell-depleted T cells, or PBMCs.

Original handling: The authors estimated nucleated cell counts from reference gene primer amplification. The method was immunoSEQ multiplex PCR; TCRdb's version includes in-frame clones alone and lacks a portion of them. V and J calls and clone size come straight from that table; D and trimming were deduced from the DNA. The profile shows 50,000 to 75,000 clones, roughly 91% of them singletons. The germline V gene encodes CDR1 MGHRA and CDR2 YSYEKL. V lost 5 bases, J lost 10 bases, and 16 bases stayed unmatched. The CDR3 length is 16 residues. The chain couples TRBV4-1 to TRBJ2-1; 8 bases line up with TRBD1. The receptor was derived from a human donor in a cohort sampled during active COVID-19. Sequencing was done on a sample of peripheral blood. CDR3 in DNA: TGCGCCAGCAGCTGGGGACAGGTTAACCCCTGGGTCGAGCAGTTCTTC. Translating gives CASSWGQVNPWVEQFF.